Listed below are T cell receptor beta chains from one sample, sequenced in a study of T cell responses to AZD1222 COVID-19 vaccine. The method was immunoSEQ multiplex PCR; TCRdb's version includes in-frame clones alone and lacks a portion of them. In the table there are tens of thousands of clones, roughly four fifths of which are singletons. This specimen was peripheral blood, taken on day 0 of AZD1222 vaccination. Receptors were obtained from an adult in good health. Each CDR3 is given with its conserved first and last residue. The D gene is left open where the match is weak. Clone size, where shown, is once, few, many, or a class for clones that have expanded.

-	TRBV6-5	-	TRBJ2-2	TGTGCCAGCAGTTACTTCAAGGGGTCCGGGGAGCTGTTTTTT	CASSYFKGSGELFF
TRBD2	TRBV2	-	TRBJ2-5	TGTGCCAGCAACATTCTAGCGGGGGTGCAAGAGACCCAGTACTTC	CASNILAGVQETQYF
TRBD1	TRBV27	-	TRBJ1-2	TGTGCCAGCCTCGGGACAGGGGGAAATGGCTACACCTTC	CASLGTGGNGYTF
TRBD1	TRBV5-6	-	TRBJ1-3	TGTGCCAGCAGCTGGGGGACAGCTGGAAACACCATATATTTT	CASSWGTAGNTIYF
-	TRBV5-1	-	TRBJ2-7	TGCGCCAGCAGTCCCCAGGGGTCCTCCTACGAGCAGTACTTC	CASSPQGSSYEQYF
TRBD1	TRBV7-6	-	TRBJ2-7	TGTGCCAGCAGCTCTGCCCCGACAGGGGGGTACGAGCAGTACTTC	CASSSAPTGGYEQYF
-	TRBV21-1	-	TRBJ2-1	TGTGCCAGCAGCATAGGAGACTCCTACAATGAGCAGTTCTTC	CASSIGDSYNEQFF
TRBD1	TRBV7-2	-	TRBJ1-1	TGTGCCAGCAGCGCGGGGACAGCGAACACTGAAGCTTTCTTT	CASSAGTANTEAFF
-	TRBV7-6	-	TRBJ1-1	TGTGCCAGCAGCTCCCGCTCTTCTAACACTGAAGCTTTCTTT	CASSSRSSNTEAFF
TRBD2	TRBV9	once	TRBJ2-1	TGTGCCAGCAGCCCTCGCGGTAGCGGGGGGTACAATGAGCAGTTCTTC	CASSPRGSGGYNEQFF
-	TRBV4-3	-	TRBJ1-2	TGCGCCAGCAGCCAAGATGGTAACTATGGCTACACCTTC	CASSQDGNYGYTF
-	TRBV11-3	-	TRBJ1-3	TGTGCCAGCAGTCCTAGGGGATCCTCTGGAAACACCATATATTTT	CASSPRGSSGNTIYF
-	TRBV6-2/TRBV6-3	once	TRBJ2-4	TGTGCCAGCAGTTCACTAGCCAAAAACATTCAGTACTTC	CASSSLAKNIQYF
TRBD2	TRBV28	-	TRBJ2-1	TGTGCCAGCAGTTTATCGCTTAGCGGGGTCTGGGGTGAGCAGTTCTTC	CASSLSLSGVWGEQFF
-	TRBV11-3	-	TRBJ1-1	TGTGCCAGCAGCTTAGCAGGAGAAACTGAAGCTTTCTTT	CASSLAGETEAFF
-	TRBV16	few	TRBJ1-1	TGTGCCAGCAGCCAATCCCCCCCCTTTCACACTGAAGCTTTCTTT	CASSQSPPFHTEAFF
-	TRBV28	-	TRBJ1-1	TGTGCCAGCAGTTTGCGGTACAGGGACACTGAAGCTTTCTTT	CASSLRYRDTEAFF
-	TRBV4-3	-	TRBJ2-6	TGCGCCAGCAGCCACGAGGCTGGGGCCAACGTCCTGACTTTC	CASSHEAGANVLTF
-	TRBV24-1	-	TRBJ2-3	TGTGCCACCAGTGATTTCAGGGACAGCACAGATACGCAGTATTTT	CATSDFRDSTDTQYF
-	TRBV19	-	TRBJ1-4	TGTGCCAGTAGTATAACCTCGGGGGATCTAGGGGAAAAACTGTTTTTT	CASSITSGDLGEKLFF
-	TRBV7-8	-	TRBJ1-6	TGTGCCAGCAGCTTAGCGGAGTCACCCCTCCACTTT	CASSLAESPLHF
-	TRBV6-5	-	TRBJ1-6	TGTGCCAGCAGTCAGGGGAGCTTCTATAATTCACCCCTCCACTTT	CASSQGSFYNSPLHF
TRBD2	TRBV4-2	-	TRBJ2-1	TGTGCCAGCAGCCAAGGGGGGGGGTATTCAGTTTACAATGAGCAGTTCTTC	CASSQGGGYSVYNEQFF
-	TRBV6-5	few	TRBJ1-4	TGTGCCAGCAGCTCGACAGGTTCGGGAAAACTGTTTTTT	CASSSTGSGKLFF
-	TRBV3-1/TRBV3-2	-	TRBJ1-1	TGTGCCAGCAGCCAAGTCCCAGGTGAAGCTTTCTTT	CASSQVPGEAFF
-	TRBV5-8	once	TRBJ1-2	TGTGCCAGCAGCTTCCGAGGGACGACCAACTATGGCTACACCTTC	CASSFRGTTNYGYTF
-	TRBV5-1	-	TRBJ2-7	TGCGCCAGCAGCTTCGGTCCGGGGAGGGAGCAGTACTTC	CASSFGPGREQYF
-	TRBV7-9	-	TRBJ1-5	TGTGCCAGCAGCTTCCTACGGGACGGCGGATATAGCAATCAGCCCCAGCATTTT	CASSFLRDGGYSNQPQHF
-	TRBV4-3	-	TRBJ1-4	TGCGCCAGCAGCCGCAGGGCCTATCAAGTTGCAACTAATGAAAAACTGTTTTTT	CASSRRAYQVATNEKLFF
-	TRBV9	-	TRBJ1-1	TGTGCCAGCAGCGTAGACCCTACAGCCATGAACACTGAAGCTTTCTTT	CASSVDPTAMNTEAFF
TRBD1	TRBV6-2/TRBV6-3	few	TRBJ1-2	TGTGCCAGCAGTAGCCGGGGACAGGGGGCGTCTGGCTATGGCTACACCTTC	CASSSRGQGASGYGYTF
TRBD1	TRBV28	-	TRBJ1-1	TGTGCCAGCGGGGAGGGGGCGCGGAGGCCCTCACCGAACACTGAAGCTTTCTTT	CASGEGARRPSPNTEAFF
-	TRBV28	-	TRBJ1-5	TGTGCCAGCAGTTCGGGCAGTTATCAGCCCCAGCATTTT	CASSSGSYQPQHF
-	TRBV6-5	-	TRBJ2-1	TGTGCCAGCAGGGGTTACAATGAGCAGTTCTTC	CASRGYNEQFF
TRBD2	TRBV5-1	-	TRBJ2-5	TGCGCCAGCAGCTTGGCCGACGTTGGCGGGGGGGACTTC	CASSLADVGGGDF
TRBD1	TRBV7-2	-	TRBJ2-6	TGTGCCAGCAGCCCGGGACAGGTGCTGGGCGTCCTGACTTTC	CASSPGQVLGVLTF
TRBD2	TRBV19	-	TRBJ2-1	TGTGCCAGTAGTCAAAGCGGGGGGGCCTTTGAGCAGTTCTTC	CASSQSGGAFEQFF
TRBD1	TRBV5-4	-	TRBJ2-7	TGTGCCAGCAGCTTGGCGGACAGGCTCTACGAGCAGTACTTC	CASSLADRLYEQYF
-	TRBV19	few	TRBJ1-6	TGTGCCAGTAGCCAAAGTGCGAGCTCCTATAATTCACCCCTCCACTTT	CASSQSASSYNSPLHF
-	TRBV6-5	-	TRBJ1-1	TGTGCCAGCAGGGCGGACGCGGGGGGCACTGAAGCTTTCTTT	CASRADAGGTEAFF
TRBD2	TRBV7-3	-	TRBJ2-5	TGTGCCAGCAGCCCCGGGAGGGGGACTAGTGAGACCCAGTACTTC	CASSPGRGTSETQYF
TRBD1	TRBV6-5	-	TRBJ2-5	TGTGCCAACGGACAGGGGGGAGAGACCCAGTACTTC	CANGQGGETQYF
-	TRBV5-1	-	TRBJ1-6	TGCGCCAGCAGCCTCCCGGCCCCTAATTCACCCCTCCACTTT	CASSLPAPNSPLHF
TRBD1	TRBV3-1/TRBV3-2	once	TRBJ2-2	TGTGCCAGCAGCCAAGAAAGGGACAGCTGGAACACCGGGGAGCTGTTTTTT	CASSQERDSWNTGELFF
-	TRBV2	-	TRBJ1-2	TGTGCCAGCAGTGCGTGGGGTCGTGGCTACACCTTC	CASSAWGRGYTF
TRBD1	TRBV5-6	-	TRBJ1-2	TGTGCCAGCAGTGGGGACAGGGTTACTAACTATGGCTACACCTTC	CASSGDRVTNYGYTF
-	TRBV29-1	once	TRBJ2-2	TGCAGCGTTGAAAGGGGCGGGGAGCTGTTTTTT	CSVERGGELFF
-	TRBV19	-	TRBJ1-1	TGTGCCAGTAGTGTCCACCGGGGCGCGGGGGCTGAAGCTTTCTTT	CASSVHRGAGAEAFF
-	TRBV7-3	-	TRBJ2-1	TGTGCCAGCAGCCTTACGCTAGCGCCGTCCTACAATGAGCAGTTCTTC	CASSLTLAPSYNEQFF
TRBD1	TRBV7-2	-	TRBJ2-7	TGTGCCAGCAGCTCGCGGACAGGCAAGAAATACGAGCAGTACTTC	CASSSRTGKKYEQYF
-	TRBV11-2	-	TRBJ1-4	TGTGCCAGCAGCTTGGGAGATATTTATGGTGAAAAACTGTTTTTT	CASSLGDIYGEKLFF
TRBD1	TRBV28	-	TRBJ1-6	TGTGCCAGCAGCACCCCCGGGACAGGGGAATCACCCCTCCACTTT	CASSTPGTGESPLHF